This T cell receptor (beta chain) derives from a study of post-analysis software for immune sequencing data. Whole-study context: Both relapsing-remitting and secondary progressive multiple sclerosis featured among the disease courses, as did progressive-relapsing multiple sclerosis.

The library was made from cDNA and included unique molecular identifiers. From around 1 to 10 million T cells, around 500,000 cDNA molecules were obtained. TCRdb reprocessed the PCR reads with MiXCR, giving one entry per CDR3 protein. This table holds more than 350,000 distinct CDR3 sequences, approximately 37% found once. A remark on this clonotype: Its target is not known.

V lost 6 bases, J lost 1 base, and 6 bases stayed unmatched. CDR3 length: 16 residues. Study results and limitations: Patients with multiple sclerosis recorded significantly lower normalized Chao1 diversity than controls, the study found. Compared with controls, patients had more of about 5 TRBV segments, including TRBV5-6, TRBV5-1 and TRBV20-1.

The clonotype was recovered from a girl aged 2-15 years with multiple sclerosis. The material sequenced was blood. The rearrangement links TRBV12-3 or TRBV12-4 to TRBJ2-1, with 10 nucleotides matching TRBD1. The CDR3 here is CASRRQGARSYNEQFF. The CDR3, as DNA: TGTGCCAGCAGGAGACAGGGGGCGAGGTCCTACAATGAGCAGTTCTTC.